The TCR beta chain under discussion was sequenced for a study of cytomegalovirus exposure and HLA in healthy donors. Study-wide background: A later analysis reported the same platform for the roughly 120 validation repertoires and the roughly 700 first-cohort repertoires. Study-level points and caveats: According to the study, 180 or so TCR beta chains were cytomegalovirus-associated. Subsequent analysis showed first-cohort TCR clusters tending to co-occur in 120 or so validation repertoires.

As to this clone: The antigen remains unidentified.

The CDR3 is 17 residues long. Germline V gene lookup returns CDR1 MNHNS and CDR2 SASEGT. Germline trimming cut 4 bases from V and 3 bases from J; bases unmatched to any gene: 8. Donors were drawn from the 120-subject validation cohort, separate from the 666-subject first cohort. TCRdb's copy holds only in-frame clones and misses some; the assay was immunoSEQ multiplex PCR. Here the sample spans fewer than 100,000 clones, roughly 95% being singletons. The chain recombines TRBV6-1 with TRBJ2-6; 8 nucleotides agree with TRBD1. Sample: PBMCs. The sequence was obtained from a woman aged 18-35 years in good health and CMV-seropositive. CDR3 nucleotides: TGTGCCAGCAGTGCCTTCCGGACAGGGAGTGGGGCCAACGTCCTGACTTTC. Its protein is CASSAFRTGSGANVLTF.